A selection of T cell receptor beta chains follows, all from one sample in a study of T cells after yellow fever vaccination. TCRdb independently ran MiXCR on the 5' RACE reads; one entry per CDR3 protein. The sample carries approximately 120,000 distinct CDR3 sequences, about 7% recorded once. The sample was CD4+ T cells sorted from PBMCs, taken more than 8 days after the first yellow fever vaccination. The source is a man aged 18 to 30 who received the YFV17D yellow fever vaccine. Each CDR3 is given with its conserved first and last residue. The D gene is left open where the match is weak. Rows give clone size only sometimes, using once, few, many, or a class for an expanded clone.

V: TRBV6-1; size: many; J: TRBJ2-4; D: .; length: 15; DNA: TGTGCCAGCAGACCAGCCGCACCGGCCAAAAACATTCAGTACTTC; CDR3: CASRPAAPAKNIQYF
V: TRBV5-6; size: many; J: TRBJ2-2; D: TRBD2; length: 18; DNA: TGTGCCAGCAGAAGGTTGAATAGCGGGTCCGCGAACACCGGGGAGCTGTTTTTT; CDR3: CASRRLNSGSANTGELFF
V: TRBV7-9; size: many; J: TRBJ1-1; D: TRBD1; length: 15; DNA: TGTGCCAGCAGCACTAGGGACAGGGGGTATACTGAAGCTTTCTTT; CDR3: CASSTRDRGYTEAFF
V: TRBV15; size: many; J: TRBJ1-5; D: .; length: 15; DNA: TGTGCCACCAGCCTTTCCAGGGATAGCAATCAGCCCCAGCATTTT; CDR3: CATSLSRDSNQPQHF
V: TRBV29-1; size: many; J: TRBJ2-5; D: .; length: 14; DNA: TGCAGCGTTAAAAGCCGCGATCGAGGGGAGACCCAGTACTTC; CDR3: CSVKSRDRGETQYF
V: TRBV9; size: many; J: TRBJ2-3; D: .; length: 16; DNA: TGTGCCAGCAGCGCGCCCTTGGGGGGACTCACAGATACGCAGTATTTT; CDR3: CASSAPLGGLTDTQYF
V: TRBV5-1; size: few; J: TRBJ2-5; D: .; length: 14; DNA: TGCGCCAGCAGCTTGGCCGGACAGCAAGAGACCCAGTACTTC; CDR3: CASSLAGQQETQYF
V: TRBV20-1; size: many; J: TRBJ1-2; D: .; length: 14; DNA: TGCAGTGCTAGAGATAAGGTTATATCCGACGGCTACACCTTC; CDR3: CSARDKVISDGYTF
V: TRBV6-5; size: many; J: TRBJ1-3; D: .; length: 15; DNA: TGTGCCAGCAGTTACGACGGGAACTCTGGAAACACCATATATTTT; CDR3: CASSYDGNSGNTIYF
V: TRBV7-2; size: many; J: TRBJ2-5; D: .; length: 15; DNA: TGTGCCAGCAGGTTGAGGAGGACAGCGGCGGAGACCCAGTACTTC; CDR3: CASRLRRTAAETQYF
V: TRBV7-3; size: many; J: TRBJ2-3; D: .; length: 14; DNA: TGTGCCAGCAGCGTGGGGGGAAGCACAGATACGCAGTATTTT; CDR3: CASSVGGSTDTQYF
V: TRBV20-1; size: many; J: TRBJ1-2; D: .; length: 10; DNA: TGCAGCTACGAGGGCCACGGCTACACCTTC; CDR3: CSYEGHGYTF
V: TRBV24-1; size: many; J: TRBJ2-5; D: TRBD2; length: 17; DNA: TGTGCCACCAGTGACCCGACTAGCGGGGGGGCCGGAGAGACCCAGTACTTC; CDR3: CATSDPTSGGAGETQYF
V: TRBV6-2/TRBV6-3; size: many; J: TRBJ2-1; D: .; length: 14; DNA: TGTGCCAGTGGGCCAAGAAGCTCCTACAATGAGCAGTTCTTC; CDR3: CASGPRSSYNEQFF
V: TRBV4-2; size: many; J: TRBJ2-3; D: .; length: 14; DNA: TGTGCCAGCAGCCCCGAGGGGCACACAGATACGCAGTATTTT; CDR3: CASSPEGHTDTQYF
V: TRBV20-1; size: many; J: TRBJ1-5; D: .; length: 12; DNA: TGCAGTGCTAGACGAAACGATCAGCCCCAGCATTTT; CDR3: CSARRNDQPQHF
V: TRBV7-2; size: few; J: TRBJ2-1; D: .; length: 11; DNA: TGTGCCAGCAGCTTAAGGCGTAGGCAGTTCTTC; CDR3: CASSLRRRQFF
V: TRBV7-2; size: many; J: TRBJ2-7; D: TRBD2; length: 18; DNA: TGTGCCAGCAGCTCCCGTAACCCGACTAGCGGGGCTCGCTACGAGCAGTACTTC; CDR3: CASSSRNPTSGARYEQYF
V: TRBV7-2; size: many; J: TRBJ2-1; D: TRBD2; length: 16; DNA: TGTGCCAGCAGCCCTGGTGGGGGACTAGCGGGGGCTGAGCAGTTCTTC; CDR3: CASSPGGGLAGAEQFF
V: TRBV7-3; size: many; J: TRBJ2-3; D: TRBD1; length: 15; DNA: TGTGCCAGCAGCTTATCGGGGACAGGGACAAATACGCAGTATTTT; CDR3: CASSLSGTGTNTQYF
V: TRBV18; size: many; J: TRBJ1-2; D: .; length: 14; DNA: TGTGCCAGCTCACCCGGGGGGGATAACTATGGCTACACCTTC; CDR3: CASSPGGDNYGYTF
V: TRBV28; size: few; J: TRBJ2-5; D: .; length: 11; DNA: TGTGCCAGCACCTTGCGAGAGACCCAGTACTTC; CDR3: CASTLRETQYF
V: TRBV7-6; size: many; J: TRBJ2-2; D: .; length: 14; DNA: TGTGCCAGCAGCCTTAGCCCTAACCCCGGGGAGCTGTTTTTT; CDR3: CASSLSPNPGELFF
V: TRBV4-2; size: .; J: TRBJ1-4; D: .; length: 15; DNA: TGTGCCAGCAGCCACGGTTTGGCAACTAATGAAAAACTGTTTTTT; CDR3: CASSHGLATNEKLFF
V: TRBV27; size: few; J: TRBJ1-2; D: TRBD1; length: 16; DNA: TGTGCCAGCAGTAAAAATTACGACAGGGCCCTATACGGCTACACCTTC; CDR3: CASSKNYDRALYGYTF
V: TRBV6-5; size: many; J: TRBJ1-1; D: .; length: 14; DNA: TGTGCCAGCAGTTATCCAACCCCTGGGGCTGAAGCTTTCTTT; CDR3: CASSYPTPGAEAFF
V: TRBV5-1; size: many; J: TRBJ1-6; D: TRBD1; length: 16; DNA: TGCGCCAGCAGGCCGAGGGACAGCGCCTATAATTCACCCCTCCACTTT; CDR3: CASRPRDSAYNSPLHF
V: TRBV7-2; size: few; J: TRBJ2-5; D: TRBD2; length: 16; DNA: TGTGCCAGCAGCTTATTGGTAGCGGGGGGCGCAGAGACCCAGTACTTC; CDR3: CASSLLVAGGAETQYF
V: TRBV11-2; size: .; J: TRBJ1-1; D: .; length: 14; DNA: TGTGCCAGCGGGCCTACGACTGGAAACACTGAAGCTTTCTTT; CDR3: CASGPTTGNTEAFF
V: TRBV19; size: .; J: TRBJ2-2; D: .; length: 16; DNA: TGTGCCAGTACCTGGGTATCGCTCCCGAACACCGGGGAGCTGTTTTTT; CDR3: CASTWVSLPNTGELFF
V: TRBV7-3; size: many; J: TRBJ1-1; D: TRBD1; length: 13; DNA: TGTGCCAGCAGCACTCAGGGGGGGACTGAAGCTTTCTTT; CDR3: CASSTQGGTEAFF
V: TRBV18; size: .; J: TRBJ2-1; D: .; length: 14; DNA: TGTGCCAGCTCATCGGGACTGCACTACAATGAGCAGTTCTTC; CDR3: CASSSGLHYNEQFF
V: TRBV5-4; size: many; J: TRBJ2-4; D: .; length: 14; DNA: TGTGCCAGCAGCTCCGGGGGTAGAGACAACATTCAGTACTTC; CDR3: CASSSGGRDNIQYF
V: TRBV29-1; size: many; J: TRBJ2-7; D: TRBD1; length: 13; DNA: TGCAGCGTTGCAAGGGACAGTAACTCCGAGCAGTACTTC; CDR3: CSVARDSNSEQYF
V: TRBV13; size: many; J: TRBJ2-1; D: TRBD2; length: 15; DNA: TGTGCCAGCAGCTCGCTGACTAGCCCCACCAATGAGCAGTTCTTC; CDR3: CASSSLTSPTNEQFF
V: TRBV15; size: few; J: TRBJ2-6; D: TRBD2; length: 16; DNA: TGTGCCACCAGCAGGGTAGCGGGGCAAGGGGCCAACGTCCTGACTTTC; CDR3: CATSRVAGQGANVLTF
V: TRBV5-1; size: many; J: TRBJ1-6; D: .; length: 14; DNA: TGCGCCAGCAGCTTTCCCAGCCTTAATTCACCCCTCCACTTT; CDR3: CASSFPSLNSPLHF
V: TRBV20-1; size: many; J: TRBJ2-2; D: .; length: 14; DNA: TGCAGTGCTAGACTAGCCCCGGGCACCGGGGAGCTGTTTTTT; CDR3: CSARLAPGTGELFF
V: TRBV7-9; size: many; J: TRBJ1-4; D: TRBD1; length: 15; DNA: TGTGCCAGCAGCCCGGGACAGGGGACGTCAGAAAAACTGTTTTTT; CDR3: CASSPGQGTSEKLFF
V: TRBV7-2; size: many; J: TRBJ2-4; D: TRBD2; length: 14; DNA: TGTGCCAGCAGCTTAGGCGGGGGGGCTAACATTCAGTACTTC; CDR3: CASSLGGGANIQYF
V: TRBV6-5; size: many; J: TRBJ2-3; D: TRBD2; length: 18; DNA: TGTGCCAGCAGTTACTCGCGGCGACTAGCGGGGCGCACAGATACGCAGTATTTT; CDR3: CASSYSRRLAGRTDTQYF
V: TRBV29-1; size: few; J: TRBJ2-1; D: .; length: 11; DNA: TGCAGCGTTGAAAGGATGGATGAGCAGTTCTTC; CDR3: CSVERMDEQFF
V: TRBV28; size: many; J: TRBJ1-3; D: .; length: 16; DNA: TGTGCCAGCAGTTTGAGACCCGGTAGCGGTCCGGACACCATATATTTT; CDR3: CASSLRPGSGPDTIYF
V: TRBV18; size: many; J: TRBJ1-4; D: TRBD1; length: 17; DNA: TGTGCCAGCTCACCCAATCCCTCGACAGGGGTGCGGGAAAAACTGTTTTTT; CDR3: CASSPNPSTGVREKLFF
V: TRBV20-1; size: many; J: TRBJ2-5; D: .; length: 14; DNA: TGCAGTGCTAACCCCCCGATCGGTCGCGAGACCCAGTACTTC; CDR3: CSANPPIGRETQYF
V: TRBV5-5; size: few; J: TRBJ2-5; D: .; length: 12; DNA: TGTGCCAGCGACATACACAACGAGACCCAGTACTTC; CDR3: CASDIHNETQYF
V: TRBV5-1; size: many; J: TRBJ2-5; D: .; length: 13; DNA: TGCGCCAGCAGCTTCCAGGGCTCGGAGACCCAGTACTTC; CDR3: CASSFQGSETQYF